Shown below are 14 T cell receptor beta chains from a single sample sequenced in a study of glioma-infiltrating T cells. Amplification of TCR alpha and beta CDR3 regions from RNA used iRepertoire nested multiplex PCR. Each CDR3 protein is one row after TCRdb ran MiXCR on the multiplex PCR reads. The sample holds approximately 100,000 distinct CDR3 sequences, about 28% seen once. The source material was glioma tissue, nonneoplastic brain tissue, or PBMCs (not recorded which). The receptors derive from a human donor with low-grade glioma or glioblastoma, undergoing nonglioma brain surgery, or in good health (not recorded which).

The table lists this clonotype with many counts. The CDR3 here is CASRLAGEETQYF. CDR3 DNA sequence: TGTGCCAGCAGACTAGCGGGAGAAGAGACCCAGTACTTC. The chain has TRBV25-1 and TRBJ2-5, with 11 bases identical to TRBD2. V was pared by 6 bases and J by 3 bases, with 0 bases of the junction left unmatched. Germline CDR1 MGHDK, CDR2 SYGVNS. The CDR3 has 13 residues.

This clonotype appeared a few times. The genes are TRBV7-9 and TRBJ2-5, with D perhaps matching TRBD1 (5 bases). The CDR3 sequence is 18 residues long. V was cut by 0 bases and J by 2 bases, with 19 bases left in between. Germline assignment: CDR1 SEHNR and CDR2 FQNEAQ (reference sequence). For the CDR3, the DNA is TGTGCCAGCAGCTTAGCCTCAACAGGAACGGCCCCTCAAGAGACCCAGTACTTC. It codes for CASSLASTGTAPQETQYF.

This clonotype has a count of ten or more. V usage is TRBV5-6 and J usage is TRBJ1-2; perhaps TRBD1 as D (6 bases). The germline V gene encodes CDR1 SGHDT and CDR2 YYEEEE. The CDR3 totals 14 residues. The V end was cut by 4 bases, the J end by 4 bases, with 14 bases between. Here the CDR3 reads CASSGGGGLYGYTF. In nucleotides, the CDR3 is TGTGCCAGCAGCGGCGGCGGGGGCCTCTATGGCTACACCTTC.

The chain recombines TRBV6-2 or TRBV6-3 with TRBJ2-7, with unresolved D. The V end lost 1 base, the J end lost 3 bases, and 10 bases lay between the germline ends. Germline V gene lookup returns CDR1 MNHEY and CDR2 SVGEGT. The CDR3 extends over 14 amino acids. CDR3: CASSYLGENYEQYF. The DNA for the CDR3 is TGTGCCAGCAGTTACTTGGGCGAAAACTACGAGCAGTACTTC.

This clonotype was detected many times. The CDR3 protein is CSVVGQPYGYTF. The DNA of the CDR3 is TGCAGTGTGGTCGGACAGCCCTATGGCTACACCTTC. The gene calls are TRBV20-1 and TRBJ1-2; D is perhaps TRBD1 (6 bases). Trimming shortened V by 7 bases and J by 4 bases, and 13 bases separated the two germline ends. CDR1 and CDR2 (germline): DFQATT, SNEGSKA (reference sequence). The CDR3 runs 12 residues.

This clonotype was recorded many times. The rearrangement links TRBV27 to TRBJ2-5; D might be TRBD1 (5 bases). Germline CDR1 and CDR2: MNHEY and SMNVEV (reference sequence). The CDR3 has 15 amino acids. V lost 5 bases, J lost 4 bases, and 17 bases lay in between. The CDR3: CASSQRGTPSETQYF. CDR3 nucleotide sequence: TGTGCCAGCAGTCAAAGGGGTACGCCTTCAGAGACCCAGTACTTC.

This clonotype was found many times. The chain couples TRBV7-2 to TRBJ1-1; perhaps TRBD1 as D (6 bases). This CDR3 is 15 amino acids long. Looked up from germline, CDR1 is SGHTA and CDR2 is FQGNSA. Trimming took off 8 bases at V and 0 bases at J, with 16 bases between the two ends. CDR3 in amino acids: CASLVQGHMNTEAFF. In nucleotides, the CDR3 is TGTGCCAGCTTAGTACAGGGACACATGAACACTGAAGCTTTCTTT.

Turning to this clonotype: Being one base from a much bigger clone, this may be a read error. The chain has TRBV6-5 and TRBJ2-5; tentatively, D is TRBD2 (6 bases). Germline-derived CDR1 and CDR2 are MNHEY and SVGAGI. V lost 5 bases to trimming and J lost 3 bases, with 16 bases between them. The CDR3 runs 15 residues. CDR3 nucleotide sequence: TGTGCCAGCAGTCTTGGGTCTAGCGTAAAAGAGACCCAGTACTTC. Protein sequence: CASSLGSSVKETQYF.

On this clonotype itself: A single base separates this from a much larger clone, so it may be a read error. This sequence joins TRBV4-1 and TRBJ1-4; possible D gene TRBD1, 6 bases. This CDR3 region has 14 residues. CDR1 MGHRA and CDR2 YSYEKL come from the germline V gene. With 4 bases removed from V and 6 bases from J, the gap between germline ends came to 12 bases. The CDR3 DNA reads TGCGCCAGCAGCCGTAGACAGGAGGATGAAAAACTGTTTTTT. Amino acids: CASSRRQEDEKLFF.

Many counts were recorded for this clonotype. This chain joins TRBV14 and TRBJ2-7, with 8 bases matching TRBD2. The CDR3 has 14 residues. V dropped 1 base and J dropped 6; count of bases not matched to a gene: 5. Looked up from germline, CDR1 is SGHDN and CDR2 is FVKESK. CDR3 amino acids: CASSQVREVSEQYF. CDR3 nucleotide sequence: TGTGCCAGCAGCCAAGTGCGGGAGGTGAGCGAGCAGTACTTC. Based on the CDR3 plus reference TRBV14 and TRBJ2-7, the full variable domain is EAGVTQFPSHSVIEKGQTVTLRCDPISGHDNLYWYRRVMGKEIKFLLHFVKESKQDESGMPNNRFLAERTGGTYSTLKVQPAELEDSGVYFCASSQVREVSEQYFGPGTRLTVT.

As for this clonotype: This sequence may be a read error, since a much larger clone differs from it by one base. The chain is built from TRBV12-3 or TRBV12-4 and TRBJ2-1, with a weak D call TRBD2 (5 bases). The V end lost 5 bases, the J end lost 5 bases, and 13 bases lay between the germline ends. CDR3 length: 14 residues. The CDR3 DNA reads TGTGCCAGCAGTCCGGTGGACGGGAACAATGAGCAGTTCTTC. Translation: CASSPVDGNNEQFF.

In this sample, this clonotype turned up once. It may be a read error: a sequence one base away is much more abundant. The rearrangement joins TRBV7-2 to TRBJ2-7; D is ambiguous. The V end lost 8 bases, the J end lost 3 bases, and 17 bases lay between the germline ends. CDR3 length: 14 amino acids. Germline V CDR1 and CDR2: SGHTA, FQGNSA. CDR3 DNA sequence: TGTGCCAGCGGCCTACTGACATCAAGCTACGAGCAGTACTTC. This gives the protein CASGLLTSSYEQYF. The whole variable domain, filled in from reference TRBV7-2 and TRBJ2-7, reads GAGVSQSPSNKVTEKGKDVELRCDPISGHTALYWYRQSLGQGLEFLIYFQGNSAPDKSGLPSDRFSAERTGGSVSTLTIQRTQQEDSAVYLCASGLLTSSYEQYFGPGTRLTVT.

This clonotype was observed a few times. The V gene is TRBV10-3, the J gene TRBJ2-1; D unclear. Germline lookup yields CDR1 ENHRY and CDR2 SYGVKD. V was pared by 1 base and J by 3 bases, with 7 bases between. The CDR3 is 14 residues long. CDR3 sequence reads: CAISEFGIYNEQFF. Written as DNA, the CDR3 is TGTGCCATCAGTGAGTTTGGGATCTACAATGAGCAGTTCTTC.

This clonotype was seen repeatedly, ten times or more. This chain uses TRBV20-1 with TRBJ1-3; TRBD1 is a possible D gene (6 bases). CDR1 is DFQATT and CDR2 is SNEGSKA in the germline V gene (reference sequence). This CDR3 spans 15 amino acids. Trimming stripped 0 bases from V and 3 bases from J, with 12 bases between. CDR3 loop: CSARDLGAVGNTIYF. The CDR3 region has the DNA TGCAGTGCTAGAGACCTGGGGGCCGTTGGAAACACCATATATTTT.